One sample yielded the 3 T cell receptor beta chains listed below, sequenced in a study of OX40 agonist ivuxolimab in advanced cancers. Library preparation employed the immunoSEQ multiplex PCR assay. The table comes from immuneACCESS by way of TCRdb, which keeps in-frame sequences with V and J called. Part of the clones is missing from these tables; in studies checked, under half for an unresolved V gene and the rest for unknown reasons. This sample is represented by over 10,000 clones; 70% to 80% of them were singletons. The ten largest clones take up 30% to 45% of the sample. The specimen comprised CD4+ or CD8+ T cells sorted from blood, sampled in a trial of the OX40 agonist ivuxolimab. These TCRs come from an adult with an advanced solid tumor such as melanoma, head and neck, liver or kidney cancer.

The chain recombines TRBV6-1 with TRBJ2-1; D not certain. Germline V gives CDR1 MNHNS, CDR2 SASEGT. V was cut by 1 base and J by 6 bases, with 7 bases left in between. This CDR3 is built from 13 residues. This CDR3 is CASSEGDRNEQFF. CDR3 DNA: TGTGCCAGCAGTGAAGGTGACCGCAATGAGCAGTTCTTC.

This clone showed up just a few times. The chain joins TRBV7-9 to TRBJ2-3, with D possibly matching TRBD1 (6 bases). V was cut by 5 bases and J by 5 bases, with 23 bases left in between. Germline V gene lookup returns CDR1 SEHNR and CDR2 FQNEAQ (reference sequence). CDR3 length: 17 residues. Written as DNA, the CDR3 is TGTGCCAGCAGCCAAGATGATTTTGGGGACACCGTAGATACGCAGTATTTT. Translated: CASSQDDFGDTVDTQYF.

The V and J genes are TRBV7-9 and TRBJ2-3; possible D gene TRBD2, 5 bases. The germline gives CDR1 SEHNR, CDR2 FQNEAQ (reference sequence). The CDR3 extends over 14 amino acids. V was shortened by 8 bases and J by 4 bases, with 16 bases between the two germline ends. In DNA form, the CDR3 reads TGTGCCAGCTCCCGGGAATGGAAGGCAGATACGCAGTATTTT. It specifies CASSREWKADTQYF. The full variable domain, with the rest looked up from reference TRBV7-9 and TRBJ2-3, is DTGVSQNPRHKITKRGQNVTFRCDPISEHNRLYWYRQTLGQGPEFLTYFQNEAQLEKSRLLSDRFSAERPKGSFSTLEIQRTEQGDSAMYLCASSREWKADTQYFGPGTRLTVL.